Following are 3 T cell receptor beta chains from one sample sequenced in a study of read filtering for tumor transcriptome and immune sequencing. From 300 to 400 ng of RNA, a library with molecular barcoded alpha/delta and beta/gamma adaptors was made. TCRdb re-called the reads through MiXCR, storing one row per CDR3 protein. The table lists fewer than 30,000 distinct CDR3 sequences, about an eighth of them singletons. The source material was a population of CD138-negative cells sorted from bone marrow. Receptors were obtained from a donor aged 40 or over with multiple myeloma.

This clonotype was seen ten or more times. The chain carries TRBV20-1 and TRBJ2-5, with D perhaps TRBD2 (6 bases). Germline values: CDR1 DFQATT, CDR2 SNEGSKA (reference sequence). V dropped 0 bases and J dropped 1 base, with 12 bases sitting between them. The CDR3 covers 15 residues. CDR3 sequence (DNA): TGCAGTGCTAGAGATGGAGGGGTTGGCCAAGAGACCCAGTACTTC. Its translation is CSARDGGVGQETQYF.

This clonotype was seen at least ten times. V gene TRBV6-4 combines with J gene TRBJ2-3; TRBD2 agrees at 13 bases. This CDR3 is 15 amino acids long. Looked up from germline, CDR1 is MRHNA and CDR2 is SNTAGT. The trim removed 4 bases at V and 7 bases at J, leaving 5 bases unmatched. As DNA, the CDR3 is TGTGCCAGCAGTGGACTAGCGGGAGGCCCGAATACGCAGTATTTT. The encoded protein is CASSGLAGGPNTQYF.

The sample holds many counts of this clonotype. The J gene is TRBJ2-5, the V gene TRBV5-1, with 8 bases aligning to TRBD2. Looked up from germline, CDR1 is SGHRS and CDR2 is YFSETQ. This CDR3 is built from 16 residues. Unmatched junction bases numbered 9, after V lost 5 bases and J lost 0 bases. The chain's CDR3 is CASSSATSGHQETQYF. CDR3 nucleotides: TGCGCCAGCAGTTCTGCCACTAGCGGACACCAAGAGACCCAGTACTTC. The full variable domain, completed using reference TRBV5-1 and TRBJ2-5, is KAGVTQTPRYLIKTRGQQVTLSCSPISGHRSVSWYQQTPGQGLQFLFEYFSETQRNKGNFPGRFSGRQFSNSRSEMNVSTLELGDSALYLCASSSATSGHQETQYFGPGTRLLVL.